This T cell receptor beta chain was captured in a study of blood T cell repertoires in COVID-19. Study information: PBMCs, B-cell-depleted T cells, or T cells provided the cDNA or gDNA that made up the material.

Measured with immunoSEQ multiplex PCR; TCRdb has only the in-frame clones, and not every one. The sample carries 300,000 to 350,000 clones, roughly nine tenths recorded once. V lost 7 bases to trimming and J lost 4 bases, with 19 bases between them. This CDR3 has 15 residues. Per germline, CDR1 SGHRS and CDR2 YFSETQ. This clonotype was obtained from a woman under 40 with COVID-19, enrolled during active disease. The chain carries TRBV5-1 and TRBJ2-3, with D perhaps matching TRBD2 (6 bases). Material for sequencing was peripheral blood. As DNA, the CDR3 is TGCGCCAGCCCCCGGAGGGAATGGAAGGCAGATACGCAGTATTTT. It specifies CASPRREWKADTQYF.